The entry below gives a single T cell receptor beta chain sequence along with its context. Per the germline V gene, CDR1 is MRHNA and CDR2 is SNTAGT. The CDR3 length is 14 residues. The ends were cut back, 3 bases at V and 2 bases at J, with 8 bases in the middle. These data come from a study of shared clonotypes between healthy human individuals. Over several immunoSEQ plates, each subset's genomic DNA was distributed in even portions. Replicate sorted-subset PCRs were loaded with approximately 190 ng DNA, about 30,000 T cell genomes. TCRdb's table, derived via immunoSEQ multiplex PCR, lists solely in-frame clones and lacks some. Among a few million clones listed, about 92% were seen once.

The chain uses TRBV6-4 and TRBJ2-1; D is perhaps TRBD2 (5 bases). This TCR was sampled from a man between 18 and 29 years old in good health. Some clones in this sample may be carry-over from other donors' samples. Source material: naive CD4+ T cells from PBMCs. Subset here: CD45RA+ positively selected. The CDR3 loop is CASSESGPYNEQFF. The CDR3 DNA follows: TGTGCCAGCAGTGAAAGCGGACCCTACAATGAGCAGTTCTTC.